The present T cell receptor beta chain was sequenced within a study of Ad26.COV2.S vaccination and SARS-CoV-2 variants. Sequenced by immunoSEQ multiplex PCR; TCRdb stores in-frame clones only, minus some. The data contain roughly 350,000 clones, around 90% of them seen just once; the ten biggest clones take up around 6.4%. This clone has only one observation. CDR1 and CDR2 from the germline V gene are MNHEY and SVGEGT. The CDR3 contains 14 residues. Between the trimmed V and J ends, which lost 6 bases and 1 base, there was a span of 12 bases. Treatment in this sample: 15 to 20 received Ad26.COV2.S at low or high dose, single or two shots; roughly five received placebo; per-sample allocation not given. The samples were gathered on day 63 after the first injection of vaccine or placebo. Donor was an adult aged 18-55 years in Boston.

The sequence came from a person aged 18-60 years who received the Ad26.COV2.S COVID-19 vaccine or a placebo. This rearrangement joins TRBV6-2 or TRBV6-3 to TRBJ1-1; no reliable D call. Source: peripheral blood, taken in a trial of Ad26.COV2.S vaccine versus placebo. The CDR3 region has the DNA TGTGCCAGCAGCCTACAGCATGCGAACACTGAAGCTTTCTTT. Translated, it gives CASSLQHANTEAFF.